The sequence of this TCR beta chain was determined in a study of cytomegalovirus exposure and HLA in healthy donors (TCRdb year 2017). About the investigation overall: In an earlier analysis of fewer than 750 of the donors, around 290 Gb of sequence data and 90 million to 120 million unique TCR beta sequences from 180 million or so T cells were reported. In a later analysis, previously published TCR beta repertoires from several hundred donors were re-analyzed and high-resolution HLA genotyping was added so that TCR occurrence patterns could be studied. Donor age, sex, ethnicity and CMV serostatus were collected together with the repertoire data. About five DR-DQ haplotypes were handled as single units for association and clustering because linkage in the cohort was strong. Rather than drawing on any new phenotypic data, the later analysis identified candidate immune exposures from TCR beta sequences and the way those sequences occurred across donors. An earlier analysis of 587 of the donors used high-throughput TCR beta sequencing to judge whether each TCR beta V gene segment behaved as functional or pseudogenic. The T cell repertoires of 666 subjects were profiled by immunosequencing and related to cytomegalovirus serostatus. The aim of the study was to test whether cataloging public T cell receptors could identify signatures of past pathogen exposure. All discovery cohort repertoires had been generated on a single sequencing platform. HLA typing covered class I and class II loci at four-digit resolution. Among some 400 genotyped donors of the cohort, an average of approximately 220,000 unique TCR beta nucleotide sequences was sequenced per donor, of which about 18% were non-productive. In addition to the first cohort of 500 to 850 subjects, a separate validation cohort of approximately 120 different subjects was used. A later genetic analysis used genome-wide SNP genotypes for 398 of the 666 donors, treating that subset as a discovery cohort. To predict cytomegalovirus infection status, the study combined high-throughput TCR immunosequencing, statistical association of individual TCRs with disease status, and machine learning. About 330 gigabases of sequencing data and 75 million to 85 million unique TCR sequences made up an early release that covered several hundred HLA-typed donors. The number of donors typed differed by locus, with roughly 620-640 for A, B, C, DRB1 and DQB1, more than 500 for DQA1, under 610 for DPA1, and approximately 470 for DPB1. Among the approximately 400 genotyped donors, more than 70% belonged to the genetic ancestry cluster associated with self-reported Caucasian donors. Overall results and qualifications from the work: In a later analysis, the rate of TCR association differed among HLA loci, with DRB1 alleles having the most associated TCRs and HLA-C alleles having the fewest. Some IMGT-functional V segments, including TRBV6-2 and TRBV6-3, could not be told apart with the 87-base-pair reads, so those segments were excluded. A further reported finding was that TCR beta sequences accurately predicted the HLA-A and HLA-B alleles for most subjects in the first cohort. In a later analysis, several top co-occurrence clusters were reported to appear linked to parvovirus B19, influenza, CMV and Epstein-Barr virus. Cytomegalovirus status was reported to be diagnosed by the classifier with high specificity and sensitivity in both the original and validation cohorts. Seventeen rarely observed V segments, including chromosome 9 orphons, were excluded from the earlier analysis of 550 to 700 of the donors because counts were too low. Correlated functional status among segregating V segments might reflect linkage disequilibrium, but an unknown experimental factor could not be ruled out. In vitro tests confirmed that three of the cytomegalovirus-associated TCR beta chains recognize cytomegalovirus antigens. It was suggested by the authors that the approach could potentially be generalized to other disease states and immunological phenotypes. In a later analysis, HLA-associated TCR beta chains were found to be more clonally expanded and to have lower generation probabilities than equally common non-associated chains. Compared with the roughly 700-donor mean, donors in an Asian-associated ancestry cluster had fewer N-insertions in productive TCRs, according to a later genetic analysis. Broadly in line with IMGT annotations, most TCR beta V segments showed up in productive rearrangements about 87% or about 30% of the time in an earlier analysis of a few hundred of the donors. When HLA alleles, especially DR and DQ, strongly co-occurred, TCR associations were difficult to assign to individual alleles. A cluster of highly shared sequence variants was judged likely to represent a technical artifact of the sequencing pipeline. V-gene and J-gene trimming of TCR beta chains was associated with a missense DCLRE1C variant in a later genetic analysis, and the association was replicated in an independent cohort. For the cohort, immune exposure information was limited to CMV serostatus. In this cohort, only TCR beta chains were sequenced, and detectable features were limited by the absence of alpha or paired-chain data. While some public TCRs were present in many individuals, most TCR sequences turned up only very rarely across donors. Because HLA typing was missing for some donors at each locus, association tests included only the typed subset. In a later analysis, most CMV-associated TCR beta chains were found to appear HLA-restricted, with HLA associations seemingly driven largely by CMV exposure. Presence/absence analyses assumed roughly uniform sequencing depth across donors, an assumption that may not hold. Specific HLA alleles were associated with 15,000 to 20,000 TCR beta sequences at a false discovery rate of 0.05 in a later analysis. The study gave a list of 150 to 200 TCR beta chains associated with cytomegalovirus.

V gives up 0 bases and J gives up 0 bases, and the segment between their germline ends measures 8 bases. Reading the germline V gene gives CDR1 MNHEY and CDR2 SVGAGI. Counted from cysteine to phenylalanine, this CDR3 has 15 amino acids. Of all the DNA, just the CDR3 is kept, 45 bases in frame from base 1. The library was obtained by the immunoSEQ multiplex PCR assay. The multiplex PCR relied on a mix of 60 forward primers for TCR Vbeta segments and 13 reverse primers for TCR Jbeta segments. The CDR3 region of rearranged TCR beta genes was amplified from genomic DNA with a multiplex PCR assay. On the Illumina HiSeq System, the amplified TCR beta libraries were sequenced as 87-base-pair reads. The study's own analysis went as follows. A later analysis tallied tens of millions of unique TCR beta chains across the 610 or so repertoires, and about 12 million of those chains were shared by two or more donors. A nearest-neighbor algorithm error-corrected the raw reads and collapsed the reads into unique sequences, merging closely related sequences to remove PCR and sequencing errors. V, D and J gene segments were assigned by aligning CDR3 sequences to IMGT reference sequences. For a sequence to be retained, a match of at least six nucleotides to both a V gene segment and a J gene segment was required. A rearrangement was called productive if the CDR3 had no stop codons and remained in frame with V and J, and every other rearrangement was called non-productive. CDR3 was defined according to IMGT convention as the region running from the second conserved V-encoded cysteine to the conserved J-encoded phenylalanine. The earlier analysis of 587 of the donors excluded any sequence lacking an unambiguous match to a single V gene segment. In an earlier analysis of around 600 of the donors, V segments were called functional above 56.7% productive rearrangements and were called segregating when the between-donor standard deviation exceeded 5%. To diagnose cytomegalovirus status from the catalog of TCR beta chain sequences, a statistical classification framework was built. In a later analysis, TCR nucleotide sequences were compared against IMGT/GENE-DB human TR gene sequences so that V and J genes could be assigned. Using the TCRdist pipeline, a later analysis assigned CDR3 sequences along with most-parsimonious VDJ recombination scenarios. In a later analysis, each TCR beta chain was defined by its CDR3 amino acid sequence together with its V-gene family, and reads lacking a unique V-gene family were excluded. As a way to deal with suspected cross-contamination and a sequencing artifact, a later analysis dropped more than 500 nucleotide sequences that were highly shared and had low generation probability. In a later analysis, a clonal expansion index was calculated for each public chain from normalized within-repertoire ranks of inferred template counts. In a later analysis, generation probabilities were computed with a VDJ recombination model fitted to out-of-frame rearrangements, and the resulting probabilities were checked against IGoR. In a later analysis, TCR-TCR, TCR-HLA and TCR-CMV co-occurrence was scored with hypergeometric tests, and a repertoire-size bias correction was applied to TCR pairs. False discovery rates were estimated in a later analysis by permuting HLA or CMV assignments 20 times. In a later analysis, co-occurring TCRs were grouped with DBSCAN, and TCRdist sequence similarity was added when clustering was performed within HLA-allele-positive subsets. Repertoires with fewer than 30,000 or more than 120,000 public chains were left out of co-occurrence clustering, as were four to six repertoires with anomalous nucleotide sharing. Not all clones reach the TCRdb copy of this immuneACCESS table, which keeps in-frame sequences only. Checked studies attribute under half of the gap to unresolved V genes and leave the rest unexplained. The D gene and trimming were derived from the DNA, and the V and J assignments and clone size from that table. This sample lists 70,000 to 85,000 clones; 62% were detected once. Approximately 4% of the sample is in the top ten clones.

The cohort comprised some 730 healthy bone marrow donors. At the time of sampling, every cohort member was nominally healthy, though immune exposures that went unrecorded were likely present. The donor tested CMV seropositive, placing the donor among the approximately 290 seropositive members of the cohort. Every donor gave a peripheral blood sample, and the peripheral blood mononuclear cells from that sample were used for TCR beta sequencing. Genomic DNA extraction from the blood cell samples was performed with the Qiagen DNeasy Blood Extraction Kit. On this clone: Its antigen remains unidentified. Per-base quality was not reported, and no clone a single base away is much larger than it.

The source material was PBMCs. This receptor was identified in a male donor in good health and CMV-seropositive. The chain uses TRBV6-5 and TRBJ1-1, and the D gene may be TRBD1, 5 bases matching. Here the CDR3 is given as CASSYSNRLNTEAFF. The sequence in DNA is TGTGCCAGCAGTTACTCGAACAGGCTGAACACTGAAGCTTTCTTT.